A single sample is the source of the 29 T cell receptor beta chains below, sequenced in a study of cytomegalovirus exposure and HLA in healthy donors. With 60 Vbeta and 13 Jbeta primers, the PCR was carried out. Data came from immunoSEQ multiplex PCR; TCRdb stores just in-frame clones and leaves some out. The data contain about 62,000 clones, less than 85% of them seen just once; the ten biggest clones take up roughly 5.7%. The sequencing input was PBMCs. These receptors came from a woman in her 30s in good health and CMV-seronegative.

V gene TRBV19 combines with J gene TRBJ1-2; possible D gene TRBD1, 5 bases. Germline-derived CDR1 and CDR2 are LNHDA and SQIVND (reference sequence). The CDR3 has 16 residues. V gave up 7 bases and J gave up 5 bases, with 23 bases separating them. CDR3 amino acids: CASTGGETGTRYGYTF. CDR3 DNA: TGTGCCAGTACCGGAGGGGAGACCGGGACCCGATATGGCTACACCTTC.

The chain employs TRBV7-8 and TRBJ2-5; tentative D call: TRBD1 (6 bases). Germline CDR1 and CDR2: SGHVS and FQNEAQ. Trimming took off 5 bases at V and 7 bases at J, with 11 bases between the two ends. This CDR3 spans 12 amino acids. The CDR3 loop reads CASSGDTRTQYF. DNA for the CDR3: TGTGCCAGCAGCGGGGACACAAGGACCCAGTACTTC.

This clone was found a few times. V is TRBV9 and J is TRBJ1-2; TRBD1 matches at 9 bases. V shed 4 bases, J shed 6 bases, and the junction held 13 bases outside the gene matches. Germline V lookup: CDR1 SGDLS, CDR2 YYNGEE. This CDR3 spans 16 amino acids. CDR3 nucleotides: TGTGCCAGCAGCACTAGTACCCTGGGACAGGGCCATGGCTACACCTTC. It codes for CASSTSTLGQGHGYTF.

This chain links TRBV6-5 with TRBJ1-3, with D tentatively TRBD1 (5 bases). The germline CDR1 and CDR2 sequences are MNHEY and SVGAGI. The CDR3 loop spans 16 amino acids. Trimming shortened V by 0 bases and J by 0 bases, and 9 bases separated the two germline ends. Written as DNA, the CDR3 is TGTGCCAGCAGTTACTCTAGACAGACCTCTGGAAACACCATATATTTT. This translates into CASSYSRQTSGNTIYF.

The chain combines TRBV4-2 with TRBJ2-2; 10 positions match TRBD2. J was trimmed by 6 bases and V by 0 bases; bases with no gene match: 4. The CDR3 length is 16 residues. The germline V gene has CDR1 LGHNA and CDR2 YNFKEQ. The CDR3 sequence: CASSQELSGRAGELFF. Written as DNA, the CDR3 is TGTGCCAGCAGCCAAGAACTGAGCGGGAGGGCCGGGGAGCTGTTTTTT.

The genes are TRBV27 and TRBJ2-5; D is uncertain. CDR1 MNHEY and CDR2 SMNVEV come from the germline V gene (reference sequence). The germline V and J ends were trimmed by 6 bases and 2 bases, with 7 bases remaining between them. The CDR3 contains 12 residues. Here the CDR3 reads CASRSFQETQYF. The CDR3 region has the DNA TGTGCCAGCAGGTCCTTTCAAGAGACCCAGTACTTC.

The table lists this clone with a count of one. This chain connects TRBV6-5 to TRBJ1-1; 8 nucleotides agree with TRBD1. Trimming cost V 2 bases and J 6 bases; bases outside gene matches: 5. Germline assignment: CDR1 MNHEY and CDR2 SVGAGI. This CDR3 region has 14 residues. The CDR3 region has the DNA TGTGCCAGCAGTTACCCGGGACAGGATGCTGAAGCTTTCTTT. As protein: CASSYPGQDAEAFF.

J is TRBJ2-1 and V is TRBV5-4, with unresolved D. Germline CDR1 is SGHNT and CDR2 is YYREEE (reference sequence). V was pared by 4 bases and J by 7 bases, with 15 bases between. The CDR3 contains 14 residues. CDR3 residues: CASSRLTPFNEQFF. CDR3 nucleotide sequence: TGTGCCAGCAGCCGGTTGACTCCGTTTAATGAGCAGTTCTTC. The full variable domain, completed using reference TRBV5-4 and TRBJ2-1, is ETGVTQSPTHLIKTRGQQVTLRCSSQSGHNTVSWYQQALGQGPQFIFQYYREEENGRGNFPPRFSGLQFPNYSSELNVNALELDDSALYLCASSRLTPFNEQFFGPGTRLTVL.

The chain joins TRBV12-5 to TRBJ1-2; no reliable D call. The germline V and J ends were trimmed by 1 base and 8 bases, with 17 bases remaining between them. Germline V gives CDR1 LGHNT, CDR2 FRNRAP. The CDR3 covers 15 residues. The CDR3 loop reads CASGLGQSYFPGYTF. CDR3 coding DNA: TGTGCTAGTGGTTTGGGACAATCCTATTTCCCGGGCTACACCTTC.

Only a few counts were recorded for this clone. This rearrangement joins TRBV11-3 to TRBJ2-2, with D uncertain. The ends were cut back, 5 bases at V and 2 bases at J, with 15 bases in the middle. The CDR3 sequence is 16 residues long. Germline CDR1 and CDR2: SGHNT and YENEEA. This chain's CDR3 is CASSAPLMGNTGELFF. CDR3 coding DNA: TGTGCCAGCAGCGCCCCGTTGATGGGCAACACCGGGGAGCTGTTTTTT.

This chain connects TRBV11-3 to TRBJ1-2; 7 nucleotides align to TRBD1. V was pared by 3 bases and J by 4 bases, with 14 bases of the junction left unmatched. Germline V gene data show CDR1 as SGHNT and CDR2 as YENEEA. The CDR3 runs 17 residues. The CDR3 sequence is CASSFRQGGRWIYGYTF. Here the CDR3 DNA reads TGTGCCAGCAGCTTTAGACAGGGTGGAAGGTGGATCTATGGCTACACCTTC.

The chain joins TRBV7-9 to TRBJ1-3; no definite D call. Trimming took 5 bases from V and 0 from J, leaving 5 bases between them. The germline V gene has CDR1 SEHNR and CDR2 FQNEAQ (reference sequence). This CDR3 is 13 amino acids long. The CDR3 coding sequence is TGTGCCAGCAGCCCTTACTCTGGAAACACCATATATTTT. Its protein product is CASSPYSGNTIYF.

The chain couples TRBV21-1 to TRBJ2-7; the table gives TRBD2 as D, unverified against the DNA. TRBV21-1 is recorded as a pseudogene. This CDR3 spans 15 amino acids. In DNA, the CDR3 is TGTGCCAGCAGCACCCGGGAGGGAGTAGGCCACGAGCAGTACTTC. Residues: CASSTREGVGHEQYF.

The table lists this clone with a count of one. The chain joins TRBV27 to TRBJ2-7; TRBD1 aligns across 9 bases. Unmatched junction bases numbered 5, after V lost 5 bases and J lost 6 bases. The CDR3 is made up of 13 amino acids. Germline loops: CDR1 MNHEY, CDR2 SMNVEV (reference sequence). For the CDR3, the DNA is TGTGCCAGCAGTCCTCACAGGGGGCGCGAGCAGTACGTC. Encoded protein: CASSPHRGREQYV.

The J gene is TRBJ1-1, the V gene TRBV29-1; 8 bases are a match to TRBD1. Germline loops: CDR1 SQVTM, CDR2 ANQGSEA. J gave up 3 bases and V 6 bases, and 6 bases lay outside the gene matches. The CDR3 runs to 13 residues. CDR3 in amino acids: CSVATGGDTEAFF. CDR3 sequence (DNA): TGCAGCGTGGCCACAGGGGGGGACACTGAAGCTTTCTTT.

The chain couples TRBV5-1 to TRBJ2-5; no reliable D call. The V gene lost 8 bases and the J gene lost 2 bases, with 19 bases spanning the gap. Germline V gene data show CDR1 as SGHRS and CDR2 as YFSETQ. The CDR3 contains 15 residues. The DNA of the CDR3 is TGCGCCAGTCCTCACCACAGTTGGCAGCAAGAGACCCAGTACTTC. Its protein product is CASPHHSWQQETQYF.

The CDR3 loop is CATSVLTSGIGNEQFF. The CDR3 nucleotides are TGTGCCACCAGCGTTCTGACTAGCGGGATAGGAAATGAGCAGTTCTTC. The rearrangement links TRBV15 to TRBJ2-1, with 11 bases matching TRBD2. The CDR3 is made up of 16 amino acids. With V trimmed by 5 bases and J by 7 bases, 10 bases remained unmatched. The germline V gene encodes CDR1 LNHNV and CDR2 YYDKDF (reference sequence).

The rearrangement uses TRBV19 and TRBJ1-4; D unclear. V was clipped by 6 bases and J by 8 bases, with 16 bases between them. This CDR3 contains 14 residues. Germline loops: CDR1 LNHDA, CDR2 SQIVND (reference sequence). The CDR3 DNA follows: TGTGCCAGTAGCACCGGGCCCGGGAGGGAAAAACTGTTTTTT. Translation: CASSTGPGREKLFF.

V gene TRBV28 combines with J gene TRBJ2-2, with D possibly TRBD1 on 6 matching bases. Trimming took 5 bases from V and 7 from J, leaving 20 bases between them. There are 16 residues in the CDR3. Germline V gene data show CDR1 as MDHEN and CDR2 as SYDVKM. The DNA of the CDR3 is TGTGCCAGCAGTCCTGGGGACACTGGCACTTTCGGGGAGCTGTTTTTT. It yields the protein CASSPGDTGTFGELFF.

This clone was counted between two and nine times. The V call is TRBV5-1, the J call TRBJ1-1, with D possibly matching TRBD1 (6 bases). Trimming shortened V by 4 bases and J by 1 base, and 11 bases separated the two germline ends. CDR1 is SGHRS and CDR2 is YFSETQ in the germline V gene. This CDR3 has 14 amino acids. The CDR3 DNA reads TGCGCCAGCAGCCTAGGGGGTCAGAACACTGAAGCTTTCTTT. It specifies CASSLGGQNTEAFF.

V is TRBV28 and J is TRBJ2-7, with D perhaps matching TRBD2 (6 bases). Trimming removed 1 base at V and 1 base at J, with 11 bases between. CDR3 length: 15 residues. In germline, CDR1 is MDHEN, CDR2 SYDVKM. In nucleotides, the CDR3 is TGTGCCAGCAGTTTATATAGTAGCGGATCCTACGAGCAGTACTTC. It codes for CASSLYSSGSYEQYF.

This chain joins TRBV19 and TRBJ2-7; a possible D gene is TRBD2 (8 bases). Germline V gives CDR1 LNHDA, CDR2 SQIVND (reference sequence). The CDR3 spans 13 residues. The V and J ends lost 3 bases and 6 bases respectively, with 12 bases between them. CDR3 loop: CASSIGRGLEQYF. For the CDR3, the DNA is TGTGCCAGTAGTATCGGGAGGGGGCTCGAGCAGTACTTC.

J is TRBJ2-5 and V is TRBV27; TRBD1 matches at 7 bases. In germline, CDR1 is MNHEY, CDR2 SMNVEV (reference sequence). The J segment lost 5 bases and the V segment lost 2 bases, leaving 5 bases of the junction unmatched. There are 14 residues in the CDR3. The CDR3 region has the DNA TGTGCCAGCAGTTTAGGTAGGGGGCTGGAGACCCAGTACTTC. This codes for CASSLGRGLETQYF.

J is TRBJ1-6 and V is TRBV28; TRBD1 might be the D (6 bases). This CDR3 contains 18 residues. V was shortened by 5 bases and J by 0 bases, with 17 bases between the two germline ends. Germline CDR1 reads MDHEN; CDR2 reads SYDVKM. CDR3 loop: CASSPRDTRISYNSPLHF. The CDR3 DNA reads TGTGCCAGCAGTCCCCGGGACACGAGAATCTCCTATAATTCACCCCTCCACTTT.

This clone was seen a single time. This chain joins TRBV28 and TRBJ2-7, with 12 nucleotides matching TRBD2. The length of the CDR3 is 16 residues. CDR1 and CDR2 from the germline V gene are MDHEN and SYDVKM. After removal of 4 bases from V and 4 bases from J, the junction contained 8 bases not matched to a gene. Here the CDR3 DNA reads TGTGCCAGCAGTTCCCTGGGACTAGCGGGCCAATACGAGCAGTACGTC. Translation: CASSSLGLAGQYEQYV.

The genes are TRBV7-9 and TRBJ1-5, with 9 positions matching TRBD1. V shed 4 bases, J shed 7 bases, and the junction held 17 bases outside the gene matches. Germline V gene data show CDR1 as SEHNR and CDR2 as FQNEAQ (reference sequence). The length of the CDR3 is 18 residues. The CDR3 here is CASSSTPKTGGGRQPQHF. In DNA, the CDR3 is TGTGCCAGCAGCTCTACCCCCAAAACAGGGGGCGGACGGCAGCCCCAGCATTTT.

The V and J genes are TRBV6-5 and TRBJ2-5; unclear D gene. V was trimmed by 5 bases and J by 5 bases, leaving 9 bases between them. This CDR3 contains 12 residues. Germline CDR1 MNHEY, CDR2 SVGAGI. CDR3 nucleotides: TGTGCCAGCAGTGAAACTCGGGAGACCCAGTACTTC. Residues: CASSETRETQYF.

The gene calls are TRBV6-5 and TRBJ1-2; 8 positions agree with TRBD1. Trimming removed 5 bases from V and 8 bases from J; junction bases left unmatched: 13. From germline, CDR1 is MNHEY and CDR2 SVGAGI. The CDR3 sequence is 15 residues long. CDR3 region: CASSPWTGTLLGYTF. The CDR3 bases are TGTGCCAGCAGTCCATGGACAGGGACATTGTTGGGCTACACCTTC.

The chain links TRBV7-2 to TRBJ2-7, with TRBD2 matching 13 bases. The CDR3 is 15 residues long. The V gene's germline CDR1 is SGHTA and CDR2 FQGNSA. J gave up 4 bases and V 5 bases, and 5 bases lay outside the gene matches. Here the CDR3 reads CASSLGTSGIYEQYF. The CDR3 DNA reads as TGTGCCAGCAGCCTAGGGACTAGCGGGATTTACGAGCAGTACTTC. The whole variable domain, remainder taken from reference TRBV7-2 and TRBJ2-7, is GAGVSQSPSNKVTEKGKDVELRCDPISGHTALYWYRQSLGQGLEFLIYFQGNSAPDKSGLPSDRFSAERTGGSVSTLTIQRTQQEDSAVYLCASSLGTSGIYEQYFGPGTRLTVT.